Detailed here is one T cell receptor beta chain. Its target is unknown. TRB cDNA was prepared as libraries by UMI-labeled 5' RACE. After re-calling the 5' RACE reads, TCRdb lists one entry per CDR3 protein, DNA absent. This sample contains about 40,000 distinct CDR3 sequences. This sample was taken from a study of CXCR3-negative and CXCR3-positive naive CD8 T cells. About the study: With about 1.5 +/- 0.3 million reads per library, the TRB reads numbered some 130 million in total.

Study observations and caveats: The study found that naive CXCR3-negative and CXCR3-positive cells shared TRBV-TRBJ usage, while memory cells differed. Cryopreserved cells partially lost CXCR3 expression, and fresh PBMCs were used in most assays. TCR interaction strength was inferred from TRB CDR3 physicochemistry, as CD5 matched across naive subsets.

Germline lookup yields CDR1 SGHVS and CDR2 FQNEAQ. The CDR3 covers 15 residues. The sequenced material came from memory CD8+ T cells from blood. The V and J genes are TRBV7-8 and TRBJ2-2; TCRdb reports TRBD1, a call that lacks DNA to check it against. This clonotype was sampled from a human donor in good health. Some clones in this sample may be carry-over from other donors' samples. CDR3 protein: CASSRGTGNTGELFF.